The T cell receptor beta chain under discussion was sequenced for a study of molecular identifiers for immune sequencing clone quantification. Per the germline V gene, CDR1 is SGHAT and CDR2 is FQNNGV. Trimming pared 0 bases from V and 10 bases from J, leaving 7 bases between. The CDR3 is 12 amino acids. TCRdb reprocessed the PCR reads via MiXCR and lists one record per CDR3 protein. The table has hundreds of thousands of distinct CDR3 sequences, just under 20% seen once. This chain connects TRBV11-2 to TRBJ2-1, with D unclear. The TCR was taken from a human donor in good health. Some libraries in this study had Jurkat cell RNA spiked in. Sequencing was carried out using naive CD8+ T cells from blood, with Jurkat cell RNA spiked in. Indicated subset: FACS-sorted CD8+CD4-CCR7+CD45RA+ naive T cells. CDR3 region: CASSLDSIEQFF. CDR3 nucleotide sequence: TGTGCCAGCAGCTTAGACTCAATAGAGCAGTTCTTC.